This T cell receptor beta chain was sequenced for a study of CD8 T cells in ankylosing spondylitis. The CDR3 loop spans 14 amino acids. The trim removed 1 base at V and 2 bases at J, leaving 0 bases unmatched. Germline CDR1 is DFQATT and CDR2 is SNEGSKA (reference sequence). Generation of TCR beta libraries employed quantitative 5'-RACE incorporating molecular barcodes. A single record per CDR3 protein comes from TCRdb applying MiXCR to the 5' RACE reads. The sample shows approximately 550,000 distinct CDR3 sequences, approximately 12% of them seen only once. General study results and limits: As reported, disease-linked clones showed significant enrichment in matched ankylosing spondylitis synovial fluid. In ankylosing spondylitis blood, a motif of roughly eight highly homologous TCR beta variants appeared characteristic.

This clonotype has a count of ten or more. Its antigen remains unidentified. The TCR comes from a male donor with ankylosing spondylitis. The V gene is TRBV20-1, the J gene TRBJ2-2; 8 bases match TRBD1. The specimen was blood, either unsorted or a sorted T cell fraction (not recorded which). The CDR3 sequence is CSARAGGNTGELFF. The CDR3 DNA sequence: TGCAGTGCTAGAGCAGGGGGCAACACCGGGGAGCTGTTTTTT.